The 5 T cell receptor beta chains in this list originate from one sample, sequenced in a study of T cells after yellow fever vaccination. TCRdb reprocessed the 5' RACE reads via MiXCR and lists one record per CDR3 protein. Of 610,000 or so distinct CDR3 sequences in the sample, approximately 13% were seen once. The sample in question was PBMCs, obtained on the day of the yellow fever booster vaccination. Source of these receptors: a man aged 30 to 39 who received the YFV17D yellow fever vaccine.

This clonotype was seen repeatedly, ten times or more. The chain links TRBV6-2 or TRBV6-3 to TRBJ2-7; D unclear. This CDR3 region has 14 residues. The germline gives CDR1 MNHEY, CDR2 SVGEGT. V shed 3 bases and J shed 0 bases, with 9 bases lying between them. The CDR3 DNA is TGTGCCAGCAGTTATGTAGGGTACTCCTACGAGCAGTACTTC. Protein: CASSYVGYSYEQYF.

The chain recombines TRBV7-2 with TRBJ2-1; the match to TRBD2 covers 10 bases. The CDR3 is 13 residues long. Unmatched junction bases numbered 3, after V lost 2 bases and J lost 11 bases. In germline, CDR1 is SGHTA, CDR2 FQGNSA. CDR3 loop: CASSLLAGGKQFF. In DNA form, the CDR3 reads TGTGCCAGCAGCTTATTAGCGGGAGGTAAGCAGTTCTTC.

This clonotype has a handful of counts. The rearrangement uses TRBV24-1 and TRBJ2-5; 9 bases agree with TRBD1. The CDR3 loop spans 17 amino acids. The V and J ends lost 3 bases and 5 bases, in that order; junction bases with no gene match: 12. Germline assignment: CDR1 KGHDR and CDR2 SFDVKD. CDR3 nucleotides: TGTGCCACCAGTGATGGGGACAGGGTGGTTGCTGCCGAGACCCAGTACTTC. This encodes CATSDGDRVVAAETQYF.

This clonotype was picked up many times. The rearrangement uses TRBV15 and TRBJ1-5, with a weak D call TRBD1 (5 bases). Looked up from germline, CDR1 is LNHNV and CDR2 is YYDKDF (reference sequence). V was clipped by 0 bases and J by 4 bases, with 10 bases between them. CDR3 length equals 15 residues. CDR3 nucleotide sequence: TGTGCCACCAGCAGAGATCCCGGGGGAAATCAGCCCCAGCATTTT. Protein product: CATSRDPGGNQPQHF.

This rearrangement joins TRBV7-9 to TRBJ2-7; 9 bases fit TRBD1. This CDR3 is 14 amino acids long. CDR1 is SEHNR and CDR2 is FQNEAQ in the germline V gene (reference sequence). Losses at the gene ends were 5 bases for V and 3 bases for J; bases not matched to a gene: 5. CDR3 nucleotide sequence: TGTGCCAGCAGCCGCCGGGACAGGGACTACGAGCAGTACTTC. Its translation is CASSRRDRDYEQYF.